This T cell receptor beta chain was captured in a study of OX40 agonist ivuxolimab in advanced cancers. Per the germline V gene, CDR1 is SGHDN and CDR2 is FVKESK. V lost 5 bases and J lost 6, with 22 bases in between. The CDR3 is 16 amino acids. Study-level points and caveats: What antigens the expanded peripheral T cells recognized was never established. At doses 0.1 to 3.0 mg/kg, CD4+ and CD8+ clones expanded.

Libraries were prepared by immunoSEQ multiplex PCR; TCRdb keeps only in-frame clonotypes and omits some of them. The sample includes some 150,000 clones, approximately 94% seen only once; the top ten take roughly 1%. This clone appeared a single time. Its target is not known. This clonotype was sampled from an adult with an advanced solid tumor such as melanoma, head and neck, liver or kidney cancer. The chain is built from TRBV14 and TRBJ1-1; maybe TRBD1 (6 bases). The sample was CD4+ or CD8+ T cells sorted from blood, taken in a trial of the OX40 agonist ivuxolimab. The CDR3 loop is CASSSPGQGWGPEAFF. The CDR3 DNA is TGTGCCAGCAGCTCCCCTGGGCAGGGGTGGGGTCCTGAAGCTTTCTTT.